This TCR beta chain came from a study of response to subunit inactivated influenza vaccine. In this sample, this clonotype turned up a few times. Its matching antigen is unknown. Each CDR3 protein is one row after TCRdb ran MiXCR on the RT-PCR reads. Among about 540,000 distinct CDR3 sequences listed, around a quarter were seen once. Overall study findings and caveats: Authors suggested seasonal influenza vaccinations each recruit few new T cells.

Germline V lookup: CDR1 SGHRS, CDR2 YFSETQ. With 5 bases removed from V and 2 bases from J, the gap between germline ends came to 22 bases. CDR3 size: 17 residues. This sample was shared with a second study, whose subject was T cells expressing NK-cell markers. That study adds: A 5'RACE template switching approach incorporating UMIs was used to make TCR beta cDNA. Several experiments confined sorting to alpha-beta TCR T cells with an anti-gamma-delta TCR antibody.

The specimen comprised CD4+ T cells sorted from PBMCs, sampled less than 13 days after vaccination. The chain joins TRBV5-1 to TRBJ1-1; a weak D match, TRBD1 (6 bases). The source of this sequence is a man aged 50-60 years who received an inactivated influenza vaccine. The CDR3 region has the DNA TGCGCCAGCAGTCCCCGGTGGGGGGGCCCCGTCAACACTGAAGCTTTCTTT. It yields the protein CASSPRWGGPVNTEAFF.